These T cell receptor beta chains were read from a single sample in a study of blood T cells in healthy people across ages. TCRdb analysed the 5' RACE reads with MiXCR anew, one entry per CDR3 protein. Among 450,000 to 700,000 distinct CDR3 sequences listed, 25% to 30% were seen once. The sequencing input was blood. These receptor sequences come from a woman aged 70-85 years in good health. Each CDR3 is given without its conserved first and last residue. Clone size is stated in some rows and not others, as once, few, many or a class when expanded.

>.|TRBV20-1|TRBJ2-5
SAREGARGETQY
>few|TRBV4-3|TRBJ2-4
ASSQAGTSNPKNIQY
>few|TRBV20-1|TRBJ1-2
SARDRINYGYT
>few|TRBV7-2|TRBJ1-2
ASSLRVSGGYT
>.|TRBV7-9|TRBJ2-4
ASSSTSLGIQY
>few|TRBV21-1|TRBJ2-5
ASSKLGRAGIEETQY
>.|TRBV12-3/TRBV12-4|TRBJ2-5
ASSLGGPSGGAGTQY
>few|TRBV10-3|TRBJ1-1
AISPGTGNTEAF
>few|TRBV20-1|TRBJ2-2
SARSGVGELF
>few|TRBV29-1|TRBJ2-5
SIDSGGAGETQY
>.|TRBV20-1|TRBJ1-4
SARGTGVEYEKLF
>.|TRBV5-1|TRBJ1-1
ASSMDRPDTEAF
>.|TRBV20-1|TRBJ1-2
SVSGGGYT
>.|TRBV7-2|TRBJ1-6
ASSFTIVTGSGSPLH
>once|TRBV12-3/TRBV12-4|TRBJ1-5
ASTPGTRYLQPQH
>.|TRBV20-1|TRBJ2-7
SARDFRLAGGGEQY
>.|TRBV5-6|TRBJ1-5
ASSFWGWNQPQH
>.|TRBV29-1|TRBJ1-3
SGGPLPPGNTMY
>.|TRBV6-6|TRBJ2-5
ASSYSERETQY
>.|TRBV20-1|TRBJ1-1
SANWGGGTEAF
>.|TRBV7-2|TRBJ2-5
ASSSPSEETQY
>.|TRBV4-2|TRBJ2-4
ASSQPGQTKNIQY
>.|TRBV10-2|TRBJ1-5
ASSGGNHQPQH
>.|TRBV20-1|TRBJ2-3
SAPFTDTQY
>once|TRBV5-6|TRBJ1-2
ASSLETETSYGYT
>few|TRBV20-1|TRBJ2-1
SADPPTGGTNEQF
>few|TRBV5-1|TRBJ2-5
ASSLVSLAETQY
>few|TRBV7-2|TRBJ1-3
ASSFRGMDGNTIY
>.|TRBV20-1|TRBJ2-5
SAPSHRETQY
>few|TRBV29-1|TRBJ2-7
SVVVSYEQY
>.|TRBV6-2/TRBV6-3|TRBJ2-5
ASSANEVAVQETQY
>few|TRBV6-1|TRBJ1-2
ASRRGGNYGYT
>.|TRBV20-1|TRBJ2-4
SARLAGAKNIQY
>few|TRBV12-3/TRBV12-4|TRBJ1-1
ASSLLTENTEAF
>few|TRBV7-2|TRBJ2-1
ASSLSFNEQF
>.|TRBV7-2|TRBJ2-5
ASSYTGGAWETQY
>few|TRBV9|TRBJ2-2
ASSPGLAGAIGGELF
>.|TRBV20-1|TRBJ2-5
SARDQAGLETQY
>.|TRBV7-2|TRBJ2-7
ASSLDRGLGSYEQY
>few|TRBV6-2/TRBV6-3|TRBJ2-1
ASSYSRDRYSYNEQF
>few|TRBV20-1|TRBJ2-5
SAVLAGDRETQY
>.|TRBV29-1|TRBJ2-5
STGRGEETQY
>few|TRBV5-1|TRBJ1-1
ASSPQGGETEAF
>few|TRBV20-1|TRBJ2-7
SAHQGGEQY
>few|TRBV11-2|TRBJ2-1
ATSPGYNEQF
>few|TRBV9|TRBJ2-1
ASRAPQYNEQF
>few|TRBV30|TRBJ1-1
AWSLDRDKGEAF